Listed below are T cell receptor beta chains from one sample, sequenced in a study of technical replicates of blood from several donors. The method was immunoSEQ multiplex PCR; TCRdb's version includes in-frame clones alone and lacks a portion of them. Of 87,000 or so clones in the sample, 92% are singletons; the top ten hold about 0.26%. Sequenced material: T cells isolated from PBMCs. The receptors here all came from a human donor in good health. The CDR3 runs from the conserved cysteine through the conserved F or W. D genes are given only for firm matches. Clone size appears in some rows only: once, few, many, or a class for an expanded clone.

clone size	D gene	V gene	J gene	CDR3 DNA	CDR3 protein
NA	TRBD2	TRBV6-5	TRBJ2-1	TGTGCCAGCAGTTACGCGGCGGGGGGGCGTGATGAGCAGTTCTTC	CASSYAAGGRDEQFF
NA	NA	TRBV11-3	TRBJ2-7	TGTGCCAGCAGCCCGGACAGTTCCTACGAGCAGTACTTC	CASSPDSSYEQYF
NA	NA	TRBV10-1	TRBJ1-2	TGCGCCAGCAGTGAGTCCTCCTATGGCTACACCTTC	CASSESSYGYTF
NA	TRBD1	TRBV27	TRBJ1-3	TGTGCCAGCAGCCGACAGGGTAGCTCTGGAAACACCATATATTTT	CASSRQGSSGNTIYF
NA	NA	TRBV9	TRBJ1-2	TGTGCCAGCACCCCGATAGGGGGAGATGGCTACACCTTC	CASTPIGGDGYTF
few	NA	TRBV18	TRBJ2-7	TGTGCCAGCTCACCTTCAACGCGCGAGCAGTACTTC	CASSPSTREQYF
NA	NA	TRBV7-9	TRBJ1-1	TGTGCCAGCAGCCCAAGGGGGACACCGAACACTGAAGCTTTCTTT	CASSPRGTPNTEAFF
NA	NA	TRBV28	TRBJ1-2	TGTGCCAGCAGTTTAGACCCCGGGACACCTAACTATGGCTACACCTTC	CASSLDPGTPNYGYTF
NA	TRBD1	TRBV9	TRBJ1-2	TGTGCCAGCAGCGGGGGACAGGGAGATGGCTACACCTTC	CASSGGQGDGYTF
once	NA	TRBV7-9	TRBJ1-2	TGTGCCAGCAGCCCCACGGGAGGGGATGGCTACACCTTC	CASSPTGGDGYTF
once	TRBD1	TRBV28	TRBJ2-3	TGTGCCAGCACGACAGGGGGCGGTAATACGCAGTATTTT	CASTTGGGNTQYF
NA	TRBD2	TRBV5-3	TRBJ2-5	TGTGCCAGAAGCCAACTCTCCGGGACTAGATGCCAAGAGACCCAGTACTTC	CARSQLSGTRCQETQYF
NA	TRBD2	TRBV14	TRBJ2-1	TGTGCCAGCAGCCAACCTCGGGGACTAGCGGGAGGGTATCGGAATGAGCAGTTCTTC	CASSQPRGLAGGYRNEQFF
NA	NA	TRBV11-2	TRBJ2-1	TGTGCCAGCAGCTTAGATCAGGGGCCCTCCTACAATGAGCAGTTCTTC	CASSLDQGPSYNEQFF
NA	TRBD1	TRBV5-1	TRBJ1-4	TGCGCCAGCAGCTTGAGGGGGCCAACTAATGAAAAACTGTTTTTT	CASSLRGPTNEKLFF
NA	TRBD1	TRBV5-4	TRBJ2-1	TGTGCCAGCAGCTACCGGGACAGGAACGACAATGAGCAGTTCTTC	CASSYRDRNDNEQFF
NA	TRBD1	TRBV10-3	TRBJ1-2	TGTGCCATCAGTCCGGGACAGGCAGACTATGGCTACACCTTC	CAISPGQADYGYTF
NA	NA	TRBV7-8	TRBJ2-7	TGTGCCAGCAGCCCAGACAGGAACTACGAGCAGTACTTC	CASSPDRNYEQYF
NA	TRBD2	TRBV2	TRBJ2-7	TGTGCCAGCACCTCTGGTGGGGGGACTAAACTCTACGAGCAGTACTTC	CASTSGGGTKLYEQYF
NA	NA	TRBV9	TRBJ1-5	TGTGCCAGCAGCGTAGGTGGCACGAATCAGCCCCAGCATTTT	CASSVGGTNQPQHF
NA	NA	TRBV7-9	TRBJ2-1	TGTGCCAGCACTGCTTGGGGGCAGAATGAGCAGTTCTTC	CASTAWGQNEQFF
NA	NA	TRBV9	TRBJ2-5	TGTGCCAGCAGCGTATTAGGCGGGGATCAAGAGACCCAGTACTTC	CASSVLGGDQETQYF
NA	NA	TRBV11-2	TRBJ1-2	TGTGCCAGCAGCTCAGCGGGAGGGGGGTCAGGCTACACCTTC	CASSSAGGGSGYTF
NA	NA	TRBV29-1	TRBJ2-5	TGCAGCGTTGTAAGCAGGGAAGAGACCCAGTACTTC	CSVVSREETQYF
NA	TRBD1	TRBV7-9	TRBJ2-2	TGTGCCAGCAGCCCCCGGACAGGGGCCGGGGAGCTGTTTTTT	CASSPRTGAGELFF
NA	NA	TRBV27	TRBJ1-5	TGTGCCAGCAGTTTGGGCAGAAATCAGCCCCAGCATTTT	CASSLGRNQPQHF
NA	TRBD1	TRBV13	TRBJ2-3	TGTGCCAGCAGCCGGGACAGGGGAGATACGCAGTATTTT	CASSRDRGDTQYF
NA	TRBD1	TRBV7-9	TRBJ1-1	TGTGCCAGCAGCTTACCACAGGGGGCTGAAGCTTTCTTT	CASSLPQGAEAFF
NA	TRBD1	TRBV7-8	TRBJ1-2	TGTGCCAGCAGCTCTTATTGGACGGACAGGGCTGGCTACACCTTC	CASSSYWTDRAGYTF
NA	NA	TRBV5-1	TRBJ1-2	TGCGCCAGCAGCGCTAAAGGTGACAGAAACTATGGCTACACCTTC	CASSAKGDRNYGYTF
NA	NA	TRBV25-1	TRBJ2-1	TGTGCCAGCAGTGAAATCCAGGGAGGTTTTTCCAATGAGCAGTTCTTC	CASSEIQGGFSNEQFF
NA	TRBD1	TRBV11-3	TRBJ1-3	TGTGCCAGCAGCTTCCACTCAGGGGGCTACGGAAACACCATATATTTT	CASSFHSGGYGNTIYF
NA	NA	TRBV7-9	TRBJ1-4	TGTGCCAGCAGCCCGCAGGGTTGGGAAAAACTGTTTTTT	CASSPQGWEKLFF
NA	TRBD1	TRBV2	TRBJ1-5	TGTGCCAGCAGTGGGACAGGGACGTATCAGCCCCAGCATTTT	CASSGTGTYQPQHF
few	TRBD2	TRBV10-2	TRBJ2-1	TGCGCCAGCAGTGACCCTGGACTAGCGGGAGTCGGGGATGAGCAGTTCTTC	CASSDPGLAGVGDEQFF
NA	NA	TRBV7-7	TRBJ2-1	TGTGCTAGCAGCTTAGGGCCCACGTTCTCCTACAATGAGCAGTTCTTC	CASSLGPTFSYNEQFF
few	TRBD1	TRBV19	TRBJ1-1	TGTGCCAGTAGTATAGGGACAGGGCGCATGAACACTGAAGCTTTCTTT	CASSIGTGRMNTEAFF
NA	TRBD1	TRBV4-1	TRBJ1-1	TGCGCCAGCAGCCAACGGACAGGGGCGAGCACTGAAGCTTTCTTT	CASSQRTGASTEAFF
NA	TRBD2	TRBV10-2	TRBJ2-3	TGCGCCAGCAGGGCACTAGCGGGGGATGGCACAGATACGCAGTATTTT	CASRALAGDGTDTQYF
NA	TRBD2	TRBV2	TRBJ2-1	TGTGCCAGCAGTGAAGGAAGGCTTTTCGAGCGGGGGCTGTTCTTC	CASSEGRLFERGLFF
NA	NA	TRBV19	TRBJ1-5	TGTGCCAGTAGTATAAAGACAGGACACAATCAGCCCCAGCATTTT	CASSIKTGHNQPQHF
NA	TRBD1	TRBV7-8	TRBJ2-3	TGTGCCAGCAGCCCGGACAGGGCTTTGGGCACAGATACGCAGTATTTT	CASSPDRALGTDTQYF